The 17 T cell receptor beta chains below all came from one sample that was sequenced in a study of graft-versus-host responses after intestinal transplantation. No antigens are known for them. The method was immunoSEQ multiplex PCR; TCRdb's version includes in-frame clones alone and lacks a portion of them. The sample lists 65,000 to 100,000 clones, 85% to 95% occurring once. The material was unstimulated CD8+ T cells sorted from spleen or lymph node cells, obtained before transplant. These receptors originate from a human donor who was the organ donor for an intestinal transplant.

The chain carries TRBV5-4 and TRBJ2-1; 8 positions match TRBD2. Germline CDR1 SGHNT, CDR2 YYREEE (reference sequence). With 0 bases clipped from V and 3 bases from J, the junction kept 2 bases outside the gene matches. This CDR3 has 15 amino acids. Here the CDR3 reads CASSLAGGNYNEQFF. CDR3 coding DNA: TGTGCCAGCAGCTTGGCGGGGGGGAACTACAATGAGCAGTTCTTC.

This rearrangement joins TRBV5-4 to TRBJ1-2, with unresolved D. The V end was cut by 4 bases, the J end by 13 bases, with 14 bases between. In germline, CDR1 is SGHNT, CDR2 YYREEE (reference sequence). This CDR3 is built from 11 residues. The CDR3 is CASSAPGNATF. The CDR3, as DNA: TGTGCCAGCAGCGCCCCGGGGAACGCCACCTTC. The complete variable domain, with remaining parts taken from reference TRBV5-4 and TRBJ1-2, reads ETGVTQSPTHLIKTRGQQVTLRCSSQSGHNTVSWYQQALGQGPQFIFQYYREEENGRGNFPPRFSGLQFPNYSSELNVNALELDDSALYLCASSAPGNATFGSGTRLTVV.

The CDR3 loop is CASSQVGTGENTEAFF. CDR3 DNA sequence: TGCGCCAGCAGCCAAGTGGGGACAGGGGAGAACACTGAAGCTTTCTTT. This chain uses TRBV4-1 with TRBJ1-1; 10 bases match TRBD1. V shed 1 base and J 1 base; nucleotides not matched to a gene: 3. CDR3 size: 16 residues. From germline, CDR1 is MGHRA and CDR2 YSYEKL.

The chain couples TRBV11-2 to TRBJ2-1; 14 positions agree with TRBD2. Per the germline V gene, CDR1 is SGHAT and CDR2 is FQNNGV. V trimming: 5 bases; J trimming: 6 bases; junction bases outside the gene matches: 3. The CDR3 loop spans 15 amino acids. The CDR3 nucleotides read TGTGCCAGCAGCCAGACTAGCGGGGGGGCCAATGAGCAGTTCTTC. Translated, it gives CASSQTSGGANEQFF. The entire variable domain, with the rest obtained from reference TRBV11-2 and TRBJ2-1, is as follows: EAGVAQSPRYKIIEKRQSVAFWCNPISGHATLYWYQQILGQGPKLLIQFQNNGVVDDSQLPKDRFSAERLKGVDSTLKIQPAKLEDSAVYLCASSQTSGGANEQFFGPGTRLTVL.

The gene calls are TRBV4-1 and TRBJ2-7; 13 bases agree with TRBD2. Germline CDR1 is MGHRA and CDR2 is YSYEKL. The CDR3 runs to 15 residues. The V segment lost 2 bases and the J segment 4 bases; nucleotides outside the gene matches: 2. The CDR3 is CASSQPGLAGYEQYF. In DNA, the CDR3 is TGCGCCAGCAGCCAACCGGGACTAGCGGGGTACGAGCAGTACTTC.

The genes are TRBV11-2 and TRBJ1-1; the match to TRBD1 covers 11 bases. V lost 3 bases, J lost 8 bases, and 5 bases stayed unmatched. The CDR3 sequence is 14 residues long. From germline, CDR1 is SGHAT and CDR2 FQNNGV. The DNA for the CDR3 is TGTGCCAGCAGCTTGGACAGGGGGCTAAGAGAAGCTTTCTTT. Translated, it gives CASSLDRGLREAFF.

This chain links TRBV7-9 with TRBJ1-2; 9 nucleotides line up with TRBD1. V lost 1 base and J lost 8; bases outside the gene matches: 5. The CDR3 runs to 14 residues. CDR1 SEHNR and CDR2 FQNEAQ come from the germline V gene (reference sequence). CDR3 amino acids: CASSLVGQGKGYTF. Written as DNA, the CDR3 is TGTGCCAGCAGCTTAGTGGGACAGGGAAAAGGCTACACCTTC. The variable domain in full, completed from reference TRBV7-9 and TRBJ1-2, reads DTGVSQNPRHKITKRGQNVTFRCDPISEHNRLYWYRQTLGQGPEFLTYFQNEAQLEKSRLLSDRFSAERPKGSFSTLEIQRTEQGDSAMYLCASSLVGQGKGYTFGSGTRLTVV.

The chain carries TRBV9 and TRBJ2-7; 10 nucleotides align to TRBD1. The V gene end was trimmed by 4 bases and the J gene end by 5 bases; junction bases not matched to a gene: 12. Germline assignment: CDR1 SGDLS and CDR2 YYNGEE. The CDR3 is made up of 16 amino acids. The chain's CDR3 is CASSYYGTGASNEQYF. CDR3 nucleotides: TGTGCCAGCAGCTACTATGGGACAGGGGCGAGTAACGAGCAGTACTTC. Full variable domain (remainder filled in from reference TRBV9 and TRBJ2-7): DSGVTQTPKHLITATGQRVTLRCSPRSGDLSVYWYQQSLDQGLQFLIQYYNGEERAKGNILERFSAQQFPDLHSELNLSSLELGDSALYFCASSYYGTGASNEQYFGPGTRLTVT.

J is TRBJ2-3 and V is TRBV11-2, with no clear D. CDR1 SGHAT and CDR2 FQNNGV come from the germline V gene. This CDR3 has 13 amino acids. Trimming took off 3 bases at V and 4 bases at J, with 8 bases between the two ends. The CDR3, as DNA: TGTGCCAGCAGCTTCGCCCGAGCAGATACGCAGTATTTT. Protein: CASSFARADTQYF.

The J gene is TRBJ2-5, the V gene TRBV11-2; D call uncertain. V lost 1 base and J 2 bases, leaving 8 bases between the germline ends. Germline values: CDR1 SGHAT, CDR2 FQNNGV. CDR3 size: 14 residues. The CDR3, as DNA: TGTGCCAGCAGCTTAGGGCAGTTACAAGAGACCCAGTACTTC. It codes for CASSLGQLQETQYF.

J is TRBJ2-1 and V is TRBV5-6; 12 bases map to TRBD2. Trimming took 2 bases from V and 9 from J; bases not matched to a gene: 6. The CDR3 has 15 residues. Germline V gene data show CDR1 as SGHDT and CDR2 as YYEEEE. CDR3 DNA sequence: TGTGCCAGCAGCTTCCTAGCGGGGGGGCGAGGTGAGCAGTTCTTC. Its translation: CASSFLAGGRGEQFF.

This rearrangement joins TRBV27 to TRBJ2-5; TRBD2 matches at 8 bases. This CDR3 comprises 15 residues. The trim removed 5 bases at V and 2 bases at J, leaving 7 bases unmatched. Looked up from germline, CDR1 is MNHEY and CDR2 is SMNVEV (reference sequence). The CDR3 nucleotides read TGTGCCAGCAGTACCTATAGCGGGGCGCAAGAGACCCAGTACTTC. This sequence encodes CASSTYSGAQETQYF.

This clone was picked up one time. This chain uses TRBV9 with TRBJ2-1; TRBD1 is a possible D gene (6 bases). Germline assignment: CDR1 SGDLS and CDR2 YYNGEE. This CDR3 is built from 14 residues. Trimming removed 1 base at V and 5 bases at J, with 10 bases between. The CDR3 DNA is TGTGCCAGCAGCGTATACAGGGTGGACAATGAGCAGTTCTTC. As protein: CASSVYRVDNEQFF.

The chain's CDR3 is CASSLIGRGNSPLHF. The CDR3 bases are TGTGCCAGCAGCTTAATCGGCAGGGGGAATTCACCCCTCCACTTT. The rearrangement uses TRBV11-2 and TRBJ1-6; 7 positions agree with TRBD1. Trimming took 2 bases from V and 7 from J; bases not matched to a gene: 5. The CDR3 runs 15 residues. In germline, CDR1 is SGHAT, CDR2 FQNNGV.

The chain couples TRBV5-6 to TRBJ1-4; 8 bases fit TRBD1. The trim removed 3 bases at V and 7 bases at J, leaving 5 bases unmatched. This CDR3 spans 14 amino acids. Germline CDR1 is SGHDT and CDR2 is YYEEEE. The CDR3 sequence: CASSSVQGAEKLFF. In nucleotides, the CDR3 is TGTGCCAGCAGCTCCGTTCAGGGGGCTGAAAAACTGTTTTTT.

The chain carries TRBV7-9 and TRBJ2-3, with TRBD1 matching over 8 bases. CDR3 length equals 15 residues. CDR1 SEHNR and CDR2 FQNEAQ come from the germline V gene (reference sequence). V shed 5 bases, J shed 2 bases, and the junction held 6 bases outside the gene matches. DNA for the CDR3: TGTGCCAGCAGCCCTATGCAGGGGGCCACAGATACGCAGTATTTT. This codes for CASSPMQGATDTQYF.

This clone turned up a few times. J is TRBJ2-7 and V is TRBV14; no firm D call. The CDR3 is 12 amino acids. Germline V CDR1 and CDR2: SGHDN, FVKESK. Trimming took 0 bases from V and 4 from J, leaving 4 bases between them. DNA for the CDR3: TGTGCCAGCAGCCAAGATCTGTACGAGCAGTACTTC. It specifies CASSQDLYEQYF.